These 13 T cell receptor beta chains originate from one sample sequenced in a study of Ad26.COV2.S vaccination and SARS-CoV-2 variants. Generated by immunoSEQ multiplex PCR, the TCRdb table keeps only in-frame clones and is missing some. This table has about 350,000 clones, around 90% appearing once. The source was peripheral blood, collected after recovery from COVID-19. These receptors came from a human donor who had recovered from COVID-19.

The chain is built from TRBV19 and TRBJ1-3; D remains unclear. The germline gives CDR1 LNHDA, CDR2 SQIVND (reference sequence). The CDR3 totals 15 residues. V lost 4 bases and J 0 bases, leaving 10 bases between the germline ends. The CDR3 sequence is CASSRPGSSGNTIYF. In DNA, the CDR3 is TGTGCCAGTAGTAGACCGGGAAGCTCTGGAAACACCATATATTTT.

This chain links TRBV4-2 with TRBJ1-2; D is unclear. In germline, CDR1 is LGHNA, CDR2 YNFKEQ. The CDR3 runs to 16 residues. With 0 bases removed from V and 0 bases from J, the gap between germline ends came to 11 bases. CDR3 loop: CASSQEVVLTNYGYTF. The DNA for the CDR3 is TGTGCCAGCAGCCAAGAGGTGGTTCTCACTAACTATGGCTACACCTTC.

The chain recombines TRBV18 with TRBJ1-5; D might be TRBD1 (6 bases). CDR3 length equals 17 residues. From germline, CDR1 is KGHSH and CDR2 LQKENI. Trimming removed 4 bases from V and 4 bases from J, with 20 bases in between. This chain's CDR3 is CASSLFGGGSNNQPQHF. In DNA form, the CDR3 reads TGTGCCAGCTCACTTTTCGGGGGGGGCAGTAATAATCAGCCCCAGCATTTT.

This chain links TRBV5-1 with TRBJ1-3; 7 bases map to TRBD1. The CDR3 contains 18 residues. In germline, CDR1 is SGHRS, CDR2 YFSETQ. The ends lost 0 bases at V and 0 bases at J; junction bases unmatched: 9. Here the CDR3 reads CASSLGQGGGRSGNTIYF. CDR3 nucleotide sequence: TGCGCCAGCAGCTTGGGACAGGGTGGGGGACGCTCTGGAAACACCATATATTTT.

The genes are TRBV5-6 and TRBJ2-5; possible D gene TRBD2, 5 bases. CDR1 and CDR2 from the germline V gene are SGHDT and YYEEEE. V was cut by 4 bases and J by 5 bases, with 18 bases left in between. CDR3 length: 15 amino acids. CDR3 sequence (DNA): TGTGCCAGCAGCCCGACCGAAAACCGGAGGGAGACCCAGTACTTC. Its translation: CASSPTENRRETQYF.

J is TRBJ2-7 and V is TRBV13, with a possible D match to TRBD1 (5 bases). The CDR3 is made up of 15 amino acids. Germline CDR1 is PRHDT and CDR2 is FYEKMQ (reference sequence). Trimming stripped 0 bases from V and 2 bases from J, with 11 bases between. As DNA, the CDR3 is TGTGCCAGCAGCTTAGGGGCTGGGGCGGCCTACGAGCAGTACTTC. Translating it yields CASSLGAGAAYEQYF.

The V and J genes are TRBV2 and TRBJ2-3, with D maybe TRBD2 (5 bases). The V gene lost 1 base and the J gene lost 3 bases, with 8 bases spanning the gap. The CDR3 is 14 residues long. The germline V gene has CDR1 SNHLY and CDR2 FYNNEI. CDR3 nucleotides: TGTGCCAGCAGTGAAGGGTCGGGGACAGATACGCAGTATTTT. It codes for CASSEGSGTDTQYF.

The CDR3 spells CASSLSGGSTYGYTF. Written as DNA, the CDR3 is TGCGCCAGCAGCTTGTCTGGTGGCAGCACCTATGGCTACACCTTC. V is TRBV5-1 and J is TRBJ1-2, with D hard to call. Germline V gives CDR1 SGHRS, CDR2 YFSETQ. Trimming removed 1 base from V and 4 bases from J, with 14 bases in between. This CDR3 has 15 residues.

For the CDR3, the DNA is TGTGCCAGCTTCCGCAGCGAGCAGTTCTTC. As protein: CASFRSEQFF. The chain couples TRBV2 to TRBJ2-1; no clear D. The CDR3 covers 10 residues. Between the trimmed V and J ends, which lost 8 bases and 10 bases, there was a span of 9 bases. Germline V CDR1 and CDR2: SNHLY, FYNNEI.

The V call is TRBV11-1, the J call TRBJ2-6, with TRBD1 matching over 8 bases. Per germline, CDR1 SGHAT and CDR2 FQDESV (reference sequence). With 5 bases clipped from V and 3 bases from J, the junction kept 6 bases outside the gene matches. The CDR3 length is 16 residues. CDR3 region: CASSLIRGRGANVLTF. As DNA, the CDR3 is TGTGCCAGCAGCCTCATCAGGGGGCGTGGGGCCAACGTCCTGACTTTC.

CDR3 loop: CASSLGVGSYEQYF. DNA for the CDR3: TGTGCCAGCAGCTTAGGGGTGGGTTCCTACGAGCAGTACTTC. This rearrangement joins TRBV7-3 to TRBJ2-7; no clear D gene. Germline V gene sequence: CDR1 SGHTA, CDR2 FQGTGA. The CDR3 totals 14 residues. V was trimmed by 2 bases and J by 1 base, leaving 9 bases between them.

This chain links TRBV27 with TRBJ2-4, with a weak D call TRBD1 (6 bases). Germline CDR1 is MNHEY and CDR2 is SMNVEV (reference sequence). Trimming took off 7 bases at V and 1 base at J, with 11 bases between the two ends. The CDR3 is 14 residues long. Here the CDR3 DNA reads TGTGCCAGCATGAACACAGGGGCCAAAAACATTCAGTACTTC. It translates to CASMNTGAKNIQYF.

This rearrangement joins TRBV6-5 to TRBJ1-5, with D possibly TRBD1 on 5 matching bases. Germline CDR1 MNHEY, CDR2 SVGAGI. Trimming removed 0 bases from V and 5 bases from J, with 11 bases in between. This CDR3 contains 15 residues. As DNA, the CDR3 is TGTGCCAGCAGTTACTCGAGGGGCGGCCATCAGCCCCAGCATTTT. It is translated as CASSYSRGGHQPQHF.